The 24 T cell receptor beta chains below come from one sample, sequenced in a study of cytomegalovirus exposure and HLA in healthy donors. PCR involved 60 Vbeta and 13 Jbeta primers. Sequencing used immunoSEQ multiplex PCR; TCRdb keeps in-frame clones, though not all of them. Here the sample spans about 160,000 clones, approximately 86% being singletons. Sequencing was performed on PBMCs. These TCRs come from a woman between 18 and 30 years old in good health and CMV-seronegative.

The CDR3: CAWRTRSQGLEAFF. The CDR3 DNA follows: TGTGCCTGGAGAACACGTTCTCAGGGACTGGAAGCTTTCTTT. The chain links TRBV30 to TRBJ1-1; possibly TRBD1 for D (5 bases). Trimming pared 3 bases from V and 8 bases from J, leaving 19 bases between. Germline CDR1 and CDR2: GTSNPN and SVGIG (reference sequence). This CDR3 is 14 amino acids long.

The rearrangement joins TRBV4-2 to TRBJ2-7, with a weak D call TRBD2 (6 bases). Trimming removed 0 bases from V and 1 base from J, with 19 bases in between. This CDR3 spans 18 amino acids. Germline CDR1 and CDR2: LGHNA and YNFKEQ. The CDR3 protein is CASSQEGPGTSLSYEQYF. CDR3 in DNA: TGTGCCAGCAGCCAAGAGGGGCCCGGGACTTCGTTATCCTACGAGCAGTACTTC.

A single count supports this clone. This sequence joins TRBV7-9 and TRBJ2-5; D is unresolved. The tail of the sequence fits TRBJ2-7 better, so the J call may be wrong. Germline values: CDR1 SEHNR, CDR2 FQNEAQ (reference sequence). This CDR3 region has 13 residues. CDR3 amino acids: CASSEDFSYEQYF. The CDR3, as DNA: TGTGCCAGCAGCGAGGATTTCTCCTACGAGCAGTACTTC.

This chain uses TRBV27 with TRBJ2-3; 12 positions match TRBD2. Germline V gene lookup returns CDR1 MNHEY and CDR2 SMNVEV (reference sequence). J lost 5 bases, V lost 4 bases, and 7 bases had no gene match. This CDR3 comprises 16 residues. DNA for the CDR3: TGTGCCAGCAGTTCCAATTTGGGACTAGCGGGAGATACGCAGTATTTT. Its translation: CASSSNLGLAGDTQYF.

The V and J genes are TRBV27 and TRBJ1-2; the D is unclear. From germline, CDR1 is MNHEY and CDR2 SMNVEV (reference sequence). The CDR3 runs 17 residues. The germline V and J ends were trimmed by 2 bases and 7 bases, with 23 bases remaining between them. CDR3 nucleotides: TGTGCCAGCAGTTTAAGGTTCGGTCAGATGAGCGGGCGTGGCTACACCTTC. Translating gives CASSLRFGQMSGRGYTF.

V is TRBV6-5 and J is TRBJ2-7; D perhaps matches TRBD2 (5 bases). In germline, CDR1 is MNHEY, CDR2 SVGAGI. Between the trimmed V and J ends, which lost 5 bases and 5 bases, there was a span of 16 bases. The CDR3 runs 14 residues. CDR3 bases: TGTGCCAGCAGTCACGGTGAGGGTTACCACGAGCAGTACTTC. This encodes CASSHGEGYHEQYF.

The V gene is TRBV29-1, the J gene TRBJ2-3; possible D gene TRBD2, 6 bases. V lost 6 bases, J lost 0 bases, and 10 bases lay in between. Per the germline V gene, CDR1 is SQVTM and CDR2 is ANQGSEA. There are 13 residues in the CDR3. The CDR3 sequence is CSVAGTSTDTQYF. CDR3 nucleotides: TGCAGCGTAGCCGGGACTAGCACAGATACGCAGTATTTT.

The rearrangement links TRBV25-1 to TRBJ2-5; maybe TRBD1 (5 bases). Germline-derived CDR1 and CDR2 are MGHDK and SYGVNS. V was clipped by 5 bases and J by 3 bases, with 7 bases between them. There are 12 residues in the CDR3. The CDR3 DNA follows: TGTGCCAGCAGTTGGGGCGAAGAGACCCAGTACTTC. Amino acids: CASSWGEETQYF.

The rearrangement links TRBV11-3 to TRBJ2-4; D is possibly TRBD1 (5 bases). The germline CDR1 and CDR2 sequences are SGHNT and YENEEA. This CDR3 contains 13 residues. V gave up 5 bases and J gave up 11 bases, with 16 bases separating them. In DNA form, the CDR3 reads TGTGCCAGCAGCCGGACACCCGCTGGAGTTCAGTACTTC. Translating gives CASSRTPAGVQYF.

The chain combines TRBV28 with TRBJ1-4; 9 nucleotides agree with TRBD1. Germline V gene data show CDR1 as MDHEN and CDR2 as SYDVKM. This CDR3 region has 16 residues. The V gene end was trimmed by 7 bases and the J gene end by 8 bases; junction bases not matched to a gene: 14. The DNA of the CDR3 is TGTGCCAGCAACCACGGACAGGGGCCGGGGGGGGAAAAACTGTTTTTT. Amino acid sequence: CASNHGQGPGGEKLFF.

For this clone: Additional DNA sequences in this sample encode the identical CDR3. The chain carries TRBV30 and TRBJ1-2; no clear D gene. This CDR3 has 12 amino acids. Trimming left V 4 bases short and J 4 bases short, with 10 bases between. The germline V gene has CDR1 GTSNPN and CDR2 SVGIG (reference sequence). CDR3 sequence reads: CAWTGGGYGYTF. CDR3 nucleotide sequence: TGTGCCTGGACTGGTGGAGGCTATGGCTACACCTTC. Combining the CDR3 with reference TRBV30 and TRBJ1-2 gives the whole variable domain SQTIHQWPATLVQPVGSPLSLECTVEGTSNPNLYWYRQAAGRGLQLLFYSVGIGQISSEVPQNLSASRPQDRQFILSSKKLLLSDSGFYLCAWTGGGYGYTFGSGTRLTVV.

The chain has TRBV2 and TRBJ1-5; 7 positions agree with TRBD1. With 2 bases clipped from V and 7 bases from J, the junction kept 8 bases outside the gene matches. Germline loops: CDR1 SNHLY, CDR2 FYNNEI. This CDR3 has 15 amino acids. CDR3 loop: CASSEWAGGNQPQHF. Written as DNA, the CDR3 is TGTGCCAGCAGTGAATGGGCAGGGGGAAACCAGCCCCAGCATTTT.

In nucleotides, the CDR3 is TGTGCCAGCTCACCAGGGTTTGGGCGAACTGAAGCTTTCTTT. Its protein is CASSPGFGRTEAFF. This rearrangement joins TRBV18 to TRBJ1-1; no definite D call. In germline, CDR1 is KGHSH, CDR2 LQKENI. Trimming took off 2 bases at V and 5 bases at J, with 12 bases between the two ends. The CDR3 is made up of 14 amino acids. Complete variable domain (other parts from reference TRBV18 and TRBJ1-1): NAGVMQNPRHLVRRRGQEARLRCSPMKGHSHVYWYRQLPEEGLKFMVYLQKENIIDESGMPKERFSAEFPKEGPSILRIQQVVRGDSAAYFCASSPGFGRTEAFFGQGTRLTVV.

CDR3 amino acids: CASSARVAGAFTGELFF. In DNA, the CDR3 is TGTGCCAGCAGTGCGAGGGTAGCGGGAGCTTTTACCGGGGAGCTGTTTTTT. The chain has TRBV6-1 and TRBJ2-2; TRBD2 agrees at 9 bases. V shed 4 bases and J 5 bases; nucleotides not matched to a gene: 11. The CDR3 consists of 17 residues. Germline CDR1 and CDR2: MNHNS and SASEGT.

V gene TRBV6-5 combines with J gene TRBJ1-2, with a possible D match to TRBD1 (5 bases). Germline V gene sequence: CDR1 MNHEY, CDR2 SVGAGI. Trimming pared 5 bases from V and 4 bases from J, leaving 11 bases between. The CDR3 spans 13 residues. CDR3 DNA sequence: TGTGCCAGCAGTACGGGACTGATCTATGGCTACACCTTC. It specifies CASSTGLIYGYTF.

The V and J genes are TRBV30 and TRBJ2-7, with 7 nucleotides matching TRBD1. This CDR3 region has 18 residues. Unmatched junction bases numbered 19, after V lost 5 bases and J lost 0 bases. CDR1 is GTSNPN, CDR2 SVGIG, per germline (reference sequence). DNA for the CDR3: TGTGCCTGGTCGGCTTACGGACAGGCAATCTATGGCTCCTACGAGCAGTACTTC. Translation: CAWSAYGQAIYGSYEQYF.

This chain connects TRBV6-5 to TRBJ2-3; D uncertain. This CDR3 has 13 amino acids. CDR1 MNHEY and CDR2 SVGAGI come from the germline V gene. V lost 2 bases to trimming and J lost 2 bases, with 5 bases between them. CDR3 residues: CASSYVSTDTQYF. The CDR3 nucleotides read TGTGCCAGCAGTTACGTATCCACAGATACGCAGTATTTT.

The count of this clone is one. This sequence joins TRBV28 and TRBJ2-7, with D possibly matching TRBD2 (7 bases). V dropped 1 base and J dropped 0 bases, with 16 bases sitting between them. Germline CDR1 and CDR2: MDHEN and SYDVKM. This CDR3 contains 17 residues. CDR3 DNA sequence: TGTGCCAGCAGTTTATTGGAGGGGGGGAAGAGCTCCTACGAGCAGTACTTC. It yields the protein CASSLLEGGKSSYEQYF. Together with reference TRBV28 and TRBJ2-7, the CDR3 gives the full variable domain: DVKVTQSSRYLVKRTGEKVFLECVQDMDHENMFWYRQDPGLGLRLIYFSYDVKMKEKGDIPEGYSVSREKKERFSLILESASTNQTSMYLCASSLLEGGKSSYEQYFGPGTRLTVT.

V gene TRBV7-8 combines with J gene TRBJ2-3; 7 positions match TRBD1. CDR3 length equals 13 residues. CDR1 and CDR2 from the germline V gene are SGHVS and FQNEAQ. J lost 6 bases, V lost 3 bases, and 3 bases had no gene match. This CDR3 is CASSFDRADTQYF. The CDR3 DNA reads TGTGCCAGCAGCTTTGACAGGGCCGATACGCAGTATTTT.

Worth noting for this clone: One end of the junction fails to match germline, which may point to a read error. The chain couples TRBV5-6 to TRBJ2-4; D call uncertain. There are 14 residues in the CDR3. Germline V gene sequence: CDR1 SGHDT, CDR2 YYEEEE. The CDR3 protein is CASSFQATRNIRYF. CDR3 in DNA: TGTGCCAGCAGCTTTCAAGCGACGAGGAACATTCGGTACTTC.

V is TRBV6-1 and J is TRBJ2-5, with D perhaps TRBD2 (5 bases). The CDR3 is 13 amino acids. Trimming shortened V by 4 bases and J by 5 bases, and 11 bases separated the two germline ends. Germline V lookup: CDR1 MNHNS, CDR2 SASEGT. This CDR3 is CASSGENLETQYF. The DNA of the CDR3 is TGTGCCAGCAGTGGGGAGAACTTGGAGACCCAGTACTTC.

V is TRBV5-6 and J is TRBJ1-1; the match to TRBD1 covers 7 bases. This CDR3 comprises 14 residues. The junction had 7 bases not matched to a gene; V was cut back by 2 bases and J by 6 bases. Germline assignment: CDR1 SGHDT and CDR2 YYEEEE. CDR3 sequence: CASSFSGGSAEAFF. The DNA of the CDR3 is TGTGCCAGCAGCTTTTCAGGGGGTTCAGCTGAAGCTTTCTTT.

V usage is TRBV5-6 and J usage is TRBJ1-3; 8 bases are a match to TRBD1. The germline V gene encodes CDR1 SGHDT and CDR2 YYEEEE. The CDR3 contains 16 residues. The ends lost 0 bases at V and 3 bases at J; junction bases unmatched: 5. CDR3: CASSLEHRGDGNTIYF. DNA for the CDR3: TGTGCCAGCAGCTTGGAGCACAGGGGGGATGGAAACACCATATATTTT.

This clone came up a few times. CDR3 coding DNA: TGTGCCAGCAGCACAGGGGGAAAGAACACTGAAGCTTTCTTT. Encoded protein: CASSTGGKNTEAFF. The V and J genes are TRBV6-6 and TRBJ1-1, with 8 nucleotides matching TRBD1. V trimming: 6 bases; J trimming: 1 base; junction bases outside the gene matches: 4. The CDR3 is 14 residues long. Germline V gives CDR1 MNHNY, CDR2 SVGAGI (reference sequence).